This T cell receptor (beta chain) was sequenced in a study of T cell changes during pregnancy in multiple sclerosis. This clone is a singleton in its sample. The CDR3 runs to 11 residues. Germline lookup yields CDR1 SEHNR and CDR2 FQNEAQ (reference sequence). Only in-frame clones appear in the TCRdb table, and some are missing; sequencing was by immunoSEQ multiplex PCR. The sample has approximately 30,000 clones; 87% are singletons. Sample: CD8+ T cells from peripheral blood mononuclear cells, taken before pregnancy. This sequence originates from a female donor with multiple sclerosis, enrolled in a pregnancy study. The chain joins TRBV7-9 to TRBJ2-7; possible D gene TRBD2, 7 bases. In DNA form, the CDR3 reads TGTGCATGCGGGGGCAACTACGAGCAGTACTTC. Protein product: CACGGNYEQYF. The variable domain in full, with the rest retrieved from reference TRBV7-9 and TRBJ2-7, is DTGVSQNPRHKITKRGQNVTFRCDPISEHNRLYWYRQTLGQGPEFLTYFQNEAQLEKSRLLSDRFSAERPKGSFSTLEIQRTEQGDSAMYLCACGGNYEQYFGPGTRLTVT.